The rows below give T cell receptor beta chains drawn from one sample of a study of cytomegalovirus exposure and HLA in healthy donors. Measured with immunoSEQ multiplex PCR; TCRdb has only the in-frame clones, and not every one. The profile covers tens of thousands of clones, with around three quarters appearing a single time and around 7% taken by the ten largest. Sequencing was performed on PBMCs. These TCRs come from a man younger than 40 in good health and CMV-seronegative. Both conserved end residues are trimmed from each CDR3.

V	J	CDR3
TRBV15	TRBJ1-5	ATSGQGRNQPQH
TRBV5-1	TRBJ2-1	ASSLVAWGGAYNEQF
TRBV7-2	TRBJ1-5	ASSLGPQGRQPQH
TRBV7-9	TRBJ1-1	ASSFEEGYTEAF
TRBV5-1	TRBJ1-1	ASSLNGENTEAF
TRBV2	TRBJ2-1	ASRTPGTGFANEQF
TRBV28	TRBJ2-1	ASSRARGYEQF
TRBV5-1	TRBJ2-3	ASSLLGTGATDTQY
TRBV6-4	TRBJ1-1	ASSDSNVRLG
TRBV4-1	TRBJ2-4	ASSQRGPEIRDIQNIQY
TRBV6-6	TRBJ2-7	ATKRGGSYEQY
TRBV6-5	TRBJ2-1	ASRQGVEQF
TRBV6-6	TRBJ1-1	ASRQRTDMNTEAF
TRBV15	TRBJ1-1	ATHIDRGTEAF
TRBV19	TRBJ2-7	ASSIPAGSSYEQY
TRBV30	TRBJ2-7	ALEEQY
TRBV4-3	TRBJ2-3	ASSQDLAASTDTQY
TRBV15	TRBJ2-3	ATRGRGATDTQY
TRBV10-3	TRBJ2-1	AIRQTSGDNEQF
TRBV28	TRBJ2-1	ASSRQGVYEQF
TRBV4-2	TRBJ1-1	ASSQDPGLGTEAF
TRBV11-2	TRBJ1-4	ASSFDSTDEKLF
TRBV6-6	TRBJ1-6	ASSLGTGGNSPLH
TRBV2	TRBJ2-3	ASSVQAFTNTQY